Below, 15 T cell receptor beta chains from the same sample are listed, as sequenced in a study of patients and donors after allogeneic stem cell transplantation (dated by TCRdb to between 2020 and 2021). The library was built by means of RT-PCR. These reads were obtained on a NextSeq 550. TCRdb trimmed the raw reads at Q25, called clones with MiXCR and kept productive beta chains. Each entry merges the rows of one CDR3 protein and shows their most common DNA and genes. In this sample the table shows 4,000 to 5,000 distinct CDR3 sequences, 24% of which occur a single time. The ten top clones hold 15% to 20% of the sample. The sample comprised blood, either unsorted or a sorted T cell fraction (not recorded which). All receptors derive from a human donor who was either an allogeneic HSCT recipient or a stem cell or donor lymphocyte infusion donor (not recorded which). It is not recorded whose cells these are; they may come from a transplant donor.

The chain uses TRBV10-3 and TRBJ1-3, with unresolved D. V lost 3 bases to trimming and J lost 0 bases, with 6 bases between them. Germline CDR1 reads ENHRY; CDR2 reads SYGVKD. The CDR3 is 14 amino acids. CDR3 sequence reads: CAISEDTSGNTIYF. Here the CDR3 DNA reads TGTGCCATCAGTGAAGACACCTCTGGAAACACCATATATTTT.

CDR3 sequence (DNA): TGTGCCAGCAGCCCCAGGGCCAGCGGGGAATACAATGAGCAGTTCTTC. Translated: CASSPRASGEYNEQFF. The rearrangement uses TRBV4-2 and TRBJ2-1, with TRBD2 matching 7 bases. V shed 4 bases and J 4 bases; nucleotides not matched to a gene: 10. Germline V gene data show CDR1 as LGHNA and CDR2 as YNFKEQ. The CDR3 length is 16 residues.

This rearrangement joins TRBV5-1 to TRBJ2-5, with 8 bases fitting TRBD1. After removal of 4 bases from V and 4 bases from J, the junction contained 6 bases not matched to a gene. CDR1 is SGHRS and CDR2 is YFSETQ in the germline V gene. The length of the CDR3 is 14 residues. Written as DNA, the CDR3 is TGCGCCAGCAGCCTGGCGACAGGGGTAGAGACCCAGTACTTC. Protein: CASSLATGVETQYF.

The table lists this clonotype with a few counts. CDR3 nucleotide sequence: TGTGCCAGCAAAGAGAGGCAGGGGGAGCCTCCTGACACTGAAGCTTTCTTT. Amino acid sequence: CASKERQGEPPDTEAFF. The V call is TRBV2, the J call TRBJ1-1; 7 bases are a match to TRBD1. Per the germline V gene, CDR1 is SNHLY and CDR2 is FYNNEI. The CDR3 consists of 17 residues. V gave up 7 bases and J gave up 3 bases; unmatched junction bases: 17.

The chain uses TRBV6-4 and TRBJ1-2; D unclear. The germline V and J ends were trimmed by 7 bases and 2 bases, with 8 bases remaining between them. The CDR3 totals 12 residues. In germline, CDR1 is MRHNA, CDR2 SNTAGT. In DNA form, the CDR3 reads TGTGCCAGCAACGGAGCAAACTATGGCTACACCTTC. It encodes CASNGANYGYTF.

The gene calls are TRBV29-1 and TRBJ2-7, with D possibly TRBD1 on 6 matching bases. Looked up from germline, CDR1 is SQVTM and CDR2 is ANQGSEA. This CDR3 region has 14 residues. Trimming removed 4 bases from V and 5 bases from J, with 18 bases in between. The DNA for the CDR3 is TGCAGCGTTGCGGTCAGGGGTAATGTCAACGAGCAGTACGTC. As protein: CSVAVRGNVNEQYV.

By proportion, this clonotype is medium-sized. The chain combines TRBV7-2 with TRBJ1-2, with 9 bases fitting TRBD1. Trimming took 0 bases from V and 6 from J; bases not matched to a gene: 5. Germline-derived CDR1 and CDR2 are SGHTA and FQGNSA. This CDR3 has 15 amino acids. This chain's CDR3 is CASSLAQGAYHGYTF. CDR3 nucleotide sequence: TGTGCCAGCAGCTTAGCACAGGGGGCGTATCATGGCTACACCTTC.

This CDR3 is CASSEGPANTEAFF. For the CDR3, the DNA is TGTGCCAGCAGTGAAGGGCCGGCGAACACTGAAGCTTTCTTT. The chain carries TRBV6-1 and TRBJ1-1; unclear D gene. Looked up from germline, CDR1 is MNHNS and CDR2 is SASEGT. V lost 1 base and J lost 1, with 7 bases in between. This CDR3 has 14 amino acids.

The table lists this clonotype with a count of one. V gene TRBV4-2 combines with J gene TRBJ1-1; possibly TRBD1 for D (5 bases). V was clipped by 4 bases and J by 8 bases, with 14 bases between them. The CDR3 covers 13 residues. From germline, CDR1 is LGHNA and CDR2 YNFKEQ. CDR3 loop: CASSLAVGAEAFF. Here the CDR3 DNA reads TGTGCCAGCAGCCTAGCAGTCGGGGCCGAAGCTTTCTTT.

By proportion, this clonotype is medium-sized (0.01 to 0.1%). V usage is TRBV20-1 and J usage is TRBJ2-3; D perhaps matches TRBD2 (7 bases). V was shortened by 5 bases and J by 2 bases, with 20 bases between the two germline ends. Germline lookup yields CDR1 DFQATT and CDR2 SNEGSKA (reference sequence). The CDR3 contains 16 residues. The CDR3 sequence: CSAPGGLAVYTDTQYF. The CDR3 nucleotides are TGCAGTGCTCCCGGGGGGCTAGCGGTCTACACAGATACGCAGTATTTT.

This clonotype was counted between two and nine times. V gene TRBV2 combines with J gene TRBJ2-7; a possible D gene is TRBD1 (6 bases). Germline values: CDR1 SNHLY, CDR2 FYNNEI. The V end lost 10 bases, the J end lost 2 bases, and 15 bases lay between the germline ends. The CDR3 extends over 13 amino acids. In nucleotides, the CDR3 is TGTGCCACAAACAGGGTAGGGCCCTACGAGCAGTACGTC. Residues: CATNRVGPYEQYV.

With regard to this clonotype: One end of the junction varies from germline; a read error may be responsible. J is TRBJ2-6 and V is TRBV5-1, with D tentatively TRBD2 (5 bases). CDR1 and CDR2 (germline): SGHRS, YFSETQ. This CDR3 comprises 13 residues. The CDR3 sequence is CASSFVGDNVLTF. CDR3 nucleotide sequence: TGCGCCAGCAGCTTCGTCGGGGACAACGTCCTGACTTTC.

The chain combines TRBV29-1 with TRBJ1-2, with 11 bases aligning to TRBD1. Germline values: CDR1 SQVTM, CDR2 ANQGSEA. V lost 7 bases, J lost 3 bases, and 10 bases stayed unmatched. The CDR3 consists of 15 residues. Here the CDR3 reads CSARQPGQGDYGYTF. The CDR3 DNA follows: TGCAGCGCCAGACAACCGGGACAGGGGGACTATGGCTACACCTTC.

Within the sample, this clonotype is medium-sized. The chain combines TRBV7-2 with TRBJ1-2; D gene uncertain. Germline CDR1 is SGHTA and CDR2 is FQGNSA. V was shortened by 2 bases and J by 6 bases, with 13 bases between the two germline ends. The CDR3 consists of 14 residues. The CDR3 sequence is CASSLSGEGNGYTF. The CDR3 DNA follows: TGTGCCAGCAGCTTATCAGGCGAAGGGAATGGCTACACCTTC.

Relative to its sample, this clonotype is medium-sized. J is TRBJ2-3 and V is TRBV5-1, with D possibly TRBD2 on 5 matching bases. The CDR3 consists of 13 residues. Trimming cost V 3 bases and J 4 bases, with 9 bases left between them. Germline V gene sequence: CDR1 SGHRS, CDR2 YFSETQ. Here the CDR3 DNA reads TGCGCCAGCAGCTCGGCCGGGGCAGATACGCAGTATTTT. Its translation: CASSSAGADTQYF.